These 24 T cell receptor beta chains were sequenced from one sample in a study of metastatic and nonmetastatic thyroid tumors. No treatment had been given to any patient before thyroid surgery. From the PCR reads, TCRdb re-called clones with MiXCR. The table has some 55,000 clones, approximately 22% seen once; the top ten hold 4%. The sample consisted of blood. The receptors originated from a female donor with papillary thyroid cancer or a benign thyroid nodule (not recorded which). Some clones in this sample may be carry-over from other donors' samples.

In its sample, this clone was seen many times. V and J are TRBV15 and TRBJ2-3, with 8 bases matching TRBD2. The CDR3 extends over 16 amino acids. J lost 6 bases, V lost 5 bases, and 13 bases had no gene match. Looked up from germline, CDR1 is LNHNV and CDR2 is YYDKDF (reference sequence). The CDR3 protein is CATSGILAEERDTQYF. CDR3 DNA: TGTGCCACCAGCGGAATACTAGCGGAAGAAAGGGATACGCAGTATTTT.

This clone was observed at least ten times. The chain uses TRBV24-1 and TRBJ2-3; 10 bases line up with TRBD2. Germline CDR1 is KGHDR and CDR2 is SFDVKD. V trimming: 3 bases; J trimming: 4 bases; junction bases outside the gene matches: 6. This CDR3 is built from 16 residues. The CDR3 DNA reads as TGTGCCACCAGTGATCCGGCTAGCGGGAGAGCAGATACGCAGTATTTT. This translates into CATSDPASGRADTQYF.

V usage is TRBV12-3 or TRBV12-4 and J usage is TRBJ1-6; D perhaps matches TRBD1 (6 bases). Trimming cost V 8 bases and J 7 bases, with 15 bases left between them. The CDR3 loop spans 14 amino acids. CDR3 in amino acids: CASSIQGSNSPLHF. The DNA of the CDR3 is TGTGCCAGCTCGATTCAGGGGTCCAATTCACCCCTCCACTTT.

This clone was detected many times. The J gene is TRBJ1-2, the V gene TRBV2; D might be TRBD1 (6 bases). The germline CDR1 and CDR2 sequences are SNHLY and FYNNEI. Trimming took off 6 bases at V and 4 bases at J, with 15 bases between the two ends. The CDR3 contains 14 residues. CDR3 in amino acids: CASRDDTGPYGYTF. The CDR3 nucleotides read TGTGCCAGCAGAGACGATACAGGGCCCTATGGCTACACCTTC.

Regarding this clone: The junction shows a germline mismatch at one end, possibly a read error. The J gene is TRBJ1-2, the V gene TRBV28; TRBD1 aligns across 12 bases. The CDR3 runs 14 residues. Germline V CDR1 and CDR2: MDHEN, SYDVKM. For the CDR3, the DNA is TGTTCCAGCATTCGGGACAGGGGGCTCAATGGCTACACCTTC. It is translated as CSSIRDRGLNGYTF.

This clone was recorded at least ten times. The gene calls are TRBV7-9 and TRBJ1-5; D not resolved. CDR3 size: 14 residues. Germline loops: CDR1 SEHNR, CDR2 FQNEAQ (reference sequence). V was shortened by 4 bases and J by 0 bases, with 7 bases between the two germline ends. The CDR3 nucleotides read TGTGCCAGCAGCTGGGGTAATAGCAATCAGCCCCAGCATTTT. This codes for CASSWGNSNQPQHF.

The table lists this clone with many counts. The chain recombines TRBV19 with TRBJ2-5, with D possibly being TRBD2 (5 bases). Trimming removed 4 bases from V and 5 bases from J, with 8 bases in between. This CDR3 spans 12 amino acids. CDR1 and CDR2 from the germline V gene are LNHDA and SQIVND (reference sequence). The CDR3 nucleotides are TGTGCCAGTAGTACGGGGTTTGAGACCCAGTACTTC. Protein: CASSTGFETQYF.

J is TRBJ2-7 and V is TRBV20-1; TRBD2 is a possible D gene (6 bases). This CDR3 has 18 amino acids. The V end lost 1 base, the J end lost 5 bases, and 27 bases lay between the germline ends. CDR1 DFQATT and CDR2 SNEGSKA come from the germline V gene (reference sequence). CDR3: CSARGQDYHAQSLHEQYF. In DNA form, the CDR3 reads TGCAGTGCTAGAGGCCAGGACTACCACGCCCAGAGCCTGCACGAGCAGTACTTC.

In its sample, this clone was seen many times. V gene TRBV4-1 combines with J gene TRBJ2-5; D gene ambiguous. This CDR3 contains 15 residues. Looked up from germline, CDR1 is MGHRA and CDR2 is YSYEKL. The V end was cut by 1 base, the J end by 5 bases, with 14 bases between. CDR3 bases: TGCGCCAGCAGCCAAGGATTTGAACAAGGGGAGACCCAGTACTTC. Translating gives CASSQGFEQGETQYF.

Worth noting for this clone: Being one base from a much bigger clone, this may be a read error. The chain has TRBV28 and TRBJ2-1; 12 positions match TRBD2. The CDR3 is 14 amino acids. CDR1 and CDR2 from the germline V gene are MDHEN and SYDVKM. CDR3 sequence reads: CATQGLAGLNGQFF. DNA for the CDR3: TGTGCCACCCAGGGACTAGCGGGTCTCAATGGGCAGTTCTTC. Drawing the rest from reference TRBV28 and TRBJ2-1, the complete variable domain is DVKVTQSSRYLVKRTGEKVFLECVQDMDHENMFWYRQDPGLGLRLIYFSYDVKMKEKGDIPEGYSVSREKKERFSLILESASTNQTSMYLCATQGLAGLNGQFFGPGTRLTVL.

In regard to this clone: One end of the junction fails to match germline, which may point to a read error. This sequence joins TRBV28 and TRBJ2-1; 11 bases fit TRBD2. The germline gives CDR1 MDHEN, CDR2 SYDVKM. The CDR3 length is 16 residues. CDR3 DNA sequence: TGTACCAGCAGCTCGAAAGTAACTGGACTAGCGGGCCAGCAATTCTTC. Protein sequence: CTSSSKVTGLAGQQFF.

V and J are TRBV30 and TRBJ2-2; D ambiguous. Germline V gives CDR1 GTSNPN, CDR2 SVGIG (reference sequence). The V and J ends lost 6 bases and 0 bases respectively, with 11 bases between them. The CDR3 has 14 amino acids. CDR3 in DNA: TGTGCCTGCTGTAAACCCACGAACACCGGGGAGCTGTTTTTT. It specifies CACCKPTNTGELFF.

This clone was seen ten or more times. The J gene is TRBJ1-1, the V gene TRBV30; D not resolved. Trimming removed 3 bases at V and 5 bases at J, with 13 bases between. The CDR3 consists of 13 residues. Germline V lookup: CDR1 GTSNPN, CDR2 SVGIG (reference sequence). In DNA form, the CDR3 reads TGTGCCTGGAGGAACTGGGTGGGGACTGAAGCTTTCTTT. Encoded protein: CAWRNWVGTEAFF.

This clone was found a few times. This chain links TRBV19 with TRBJ2-7; tentative D call: TRBD1 (5 bases). This CDR3 has 14 residues. CDR1 and CDR2 (germline): LNHDA, SQIVND (reference sequence). Deletions cut 8 bases from V and 2 bases from J, with 16 bases between. The CDR3, as DNA: TGTGCCAGTGGTAAAAACAGGTCTCCCTACGAGCAGTACTTC. Amino acid sequence: CASGKNRSPYEQYF.

This clone has only a few counts. The rearrangement links TRBV20-1 to TRBJ1-5; 7 bases map to TRBD1. The CDR3 extends over 16 amino acids. CDR1 and CDR2 from the germline V gene are DFQATT and SNEGSKA (reference sequence). The junction had 6 bases not matched to a gene; V was cut back by 1 base and J by 0 bases. The CDR3 bases are TGCAGTGCTAGAGGGTTGGGACAGACTAGCAATCAGCCCCAGCATTTT. Protein: CSARGLGQTSNQPQHF.

The sample holds many counts of this clone. At one boundary the junction diverges from the germline segment, which might be a read error. The chain combines TRBV28 with TRBJ2-1, with D perhaps TRBD2 (6 bases). Germline V lookup: CDR1 MDHEN, CDR2 SYDVKM. The CDR3 is 13 amino acids. CDR3: CASSLLGEDEQSF. The CDR3, as DNA: TGTGCCAGCAGTTTATTAGGGGAGGATGAGCAGTCCTTC. Based on the CDR3 plus reference TRBV28 and TRBJ2-1, the full variable domain is DVKVTQSSRYLVKRTGEKVFLECVQDMDHENMFWYRQDPGLGLRLIYFSYDVKMKEKGDIPEGYSVSREKKERFSLILESASTNQTSMYLCASSLLGEDEQSFGPGTRLTVL.

At least ten counts were recorded for this clone. This rearrangement joins TRBV11-3 to TRBJ1-4; possibly TRBD1 for D (5 bases). The V and J ends lost 1 base and 4 bases respectively, with 10 bases between them. The germline gives CDR1 SGHNT, CDR2 YENEEA. The CDR3 spans 15 residues. CDR3 sequence reads: CASSLVSRVNEKLFF. The CDR3 DNA reads as TGTGCCAGCAGCTTAGTGAGCAGGGTTAATGAAAAACTGTTTTTT. Combining the CDR3 with reference TRBV11-3 and TRBJ1-4 gives the whole variable domain EAGVVQSPRYKIIEKKQPVAFWCNPISGHNTLYWYLQNLGQGPELLIRYENEEAVDDSQLPKDRFSAERLKGVDSTLKIQPAELGDSAVYLCASSLVSRVNEKLFFGSGTQLSVL.

As for this clone: Since a much larger clone is just one base distant, this may be a read error. The chain recombines TRBV28 with TRBJ2-7; D is unclear. The V gene's germline CDR1 is MDHEN and CDR2 SYDVKM. The CDR3 covers 13 residues. The CDR3 loop reads CVSFNPLSYEQYF. CDR3 DNA: TGTGTCAGCTTCAACCCCCTCAGCTACGAGCAGTACTTC.

Comments on this clone: Since a much larger clone is just one base distant, this may be a read error. This rearrangement joins TRBV5-1 to TRBJ2-3; 7 nucleotides agree with TRBD1. The CDR3 is 16 residues long. The ends lost 0 bases at V and 2 bases at J; junction bases unmatched: 6. Germline V CDR1 and CDR2: SGHRS, YFSETQ. CDR3 amino acids: CASSLGQGRSTDTQYF. The CDR3 DNA is TGCGCCAGCAGCTTGGGACAGGGAAGGTCCACAGATACGCAGTATTTT.

This clone occurred many times. The V gene is TRBV12-3 or TRBV12-4, the J gene TRBJ1-5; TRBD1 aligns across 8 bases. Trimming cost V 5 bases and J 7 bases; bases outside gene matches: 10. The CDR3 is 15 residues long. The CDR3, as DNA: TGTGCCAGCAGTCCCATGGACAGGGTCCAACAGCCCCAGCATTTT. Protein: CASSPMDRVQQPQHF.

About this clone itself: Compared with germline, one end of the junction differs, possibly owing to a read error. The CDR3 DNA follows: TGCGCCAGCAGCCAAAGGGGCCGACTAGCGGGAGCTGTGGGCAATGAGCATTTCTTC. Protein: CASSQRGRLAGAVGNEHFF. The chain links TRBV4-1 to TRBJ2-1; 12 bases map to TRBD2. The germline gives CDR1 MGHRA, CDR2 YSYEKL. There are 19 residues in the CDR3.

Many counts were recorded for this clone. The same CDR3 is also encoded by other DNA sequences in this sample. The genes are TRBV19 and TRBJ2-7, with TRBD1 identical over 9 bases. Germline-derived CDR1 and CDR2 are LNHDA and SQIVND (reference sequence). V lost 2 bases, J lost 4 bases, and 6 bases stayed unmatched. The CDR3 loop spans 15 amino acids. CDR3 in amino acids: CASSISGTGPYEQYF. The CDR3 bases are TGTGCCAGTAGTATATCGGGGACAGGGCCATACGAGCAGTACTTC.

The V gene is TRBV20-1, the J gene TRBJ2-2, with 9 bases matching TRBD2. J gave up 3 bases and V 3 bases, and 2 bases lay outside the gene matches. The CDR3 is 14 amino acids. The germline V gene has CDR1 DFQATT and CDR2 SNEGSKA (reference sequence). CDR3 sequence reads: CSASASGDTGELFF. CDR3 in DNA: TGCAGTGCTAGCGCTAGCGGGGACACCGGGGAGCTGTTTTTT.

The V call is TRBV28, the J call TRBJ1-3; no clear D. The CDR3 is 15 amino acids. V dropped 2 bases and J dropped 4 bases, with 12 bases sitting between them. The germline V gene has CDR1 MDHEN and CDR2 SYDVKM. CDR3 region: CASSLGVHSGNTIYF. CDR3 coding DNA: TGTGCCAGCAGTTTAGGGGTCCACTCCGGAAACACCATATATTTT.